These 26 T cell receptor beta chains came from one sample sequenced in a study of PD-1 blockade in classical Hodgkin lymphoma. Repertoires were generated with immunoSEQ multiplex PCR, while TCRdb's copy carries only in-frame clones and drops some. There are about 85,000 clones in the sample; over 75% occur only once, and 2.9% lies in the top ten. Time point reported: cycle 4 day 1 (C4D1), after five to seven weeks of nivolumab. Each patient's relapse followed autologous stem cell transplantation, and brentuximab vedotin exposure varied. The sample here was peripheral blood mononuclear cells (PBMCs), taken before the fourth cycle of nivolumab. The source is a human donor with classical Hodgkin lymphoma.

This clone is classed as medium-sized. The chain couples TRBV29-1 to TRBJ1-2; D remains ambiguous. Trimming left V 2 bases short and J 5 bases short, with 12 bases between. The CDR3 extends over 13 amino acids. The germline V gene has CDR1 SQVTM and CDR2 ANQGSEA. The CDR3 nucleotides are TGCAGCGTTGAACTCATGAGTGGGTATGGCTACACCTTC. Translated: CSVELMSGYGYTF.

The chain carries TRBV14 and TRBJ1-2; no clear D gene. V lost 0 bases, J lost 7 bases, and 12 bases lay in between. Germline lookup yields CDR1 SGHDN and CDR2 FVKESK. This CDR3 comprises 14 residues. Here the CDR3 reads CASSQDRGGGGYTF. CDR3 DNA sequence: TGTGCCAGCAGCCAAGATCGGGGAGGCGGTGGCTACACCTTC.

J is TRBJ1-4 and V is TRBV11-2; the D is unclear. CDR1 is SGHAT and CDR2 is FQNNGV in the germline V gene. The V and J ends lost 5 bases and 8 bases respectively, with 12 bases between them. The CDR3 sequence is 13 residues long. The CDR3 loop reads CASSRTTREKLFF. CDR3 nucleotides: TGTGCCAGCAGCCGCACCACAAGAGAAAAACTGTTTTTT.

This chain connects TRBV4-2 to TRBJ2-7; 10 bases are a match to TRBD2. The CDR3 has 17 residues. Trimming cost V 1 base and J 3 bases; bases outside gene matches: 9. Germline values: CDR1 LGHNA, CDR2 YNFKEQ. CDR3 protein: CASSQVQSSGGFYEQYF. For the CDR3, the DNA is TGTGCCAGCAGCCAAGTTCAGTCTAGCGGGGGTTTCTACGAGCAGTACTTC.

The V gene is TRBV7-8, the J gene TRBJ1-4, with a weak D call TRBD1 (5 bases). Looked up from germline, CDR1 is SGHVS and CDR2 is FQNEAQ. Trimming took 7 bases from V and 8 from J, leaving 35 bases between them. The CDR3 runs 20 residues. CDR3 nucleotide sequence: TGTGCCAGCACCCTTTACCCCCGGGGCCGCTATCTCCGAACTGGGGAAAAACTGTTTTTT. Its translation: CASTLYPRGRYLRTGEKLFF.

The chain uses TRBV18 and TRBJ1-1; no reliable D call. The CDR3 is made up of 14 amino acids. Trimming shortened V by 0 bases and J by 7 bases, and 12 bases separated the two germline ends. From germline, CDR1 is KGHSH and CDR2 LQKENI. CDR3 nucleotide sequence: TGTGCCAGCTCACCACCTGCAGGACTAGTTGAAGCTTTCTTT. This translates into CASSPPAGLVEAFF.

This chain uses TRBV19 with TRBJ2-7, with 7 bases that match TRBD1. Germline lookup yields CDR1 LNHDA and CDR2 SQIVND (reference sequence). This CDR3 comprises 13 residues. The ends lost 3 bases at V and 4 bases at J; junction bases unmatched: 3. CDR3 DNA sequence: TGTGCCAGTAGTATGACAGGGAATTACGAGCAGTACTTC. This codes for CASSMTGNYEQYF.

The chain employs TRBV7-9 and TRBJ1-5; the D is unclear. Germline lookup yields CDR1 SEHNR and CDR2 FQNEAQ (reference sequence). The CDR3 runs 13 residues. Trimming shortened V by 5 bases and J by 5 bases, and 10 bases separated the two germline ends. The CDR3 reads CASSPGSYQPQHF. In nucleotides, the CDR3 is TGTGCCAGCAGCCCGGGATCCTATCAGCCCCAGCATTTT.

This chain connects TRBV29-1 to TRBJ2-5; no clear D gene. Germline CDR1 and CDR2: SQVTM and ANQGSEA. Trimming took 5 bases from V and 5 from J, leaving 12 bases between them. The CDR3 spans 12 residues. The CDR3: CSVKGQSETQYF. The CDR3 DNA is TGCAGCGTTAAAGGGCAGTCGGAGACCCAGTACTTC. Full variable domain (missing parts from reference TRBV29-1 and TRBJ2-5): SAVISQKPSRDICQRGTSLTIQCQVDSQVTMMFWYRQQPGQSLTLIATANQGSEATYESGFVIDKFPISRPNLTFSTLTVSNMSPEDSSIYLCSVKGQSETQYFGPGTRLLVL.

The J gene is TRBJ2-3, the V gene TRBV5-6; a possible D gene is TRBD1 (5 bases). The length of the CDR3 is 16 residues. The V gene's germline CDR1 is SGHDT and CDR2 YYEEEE. V shed 0 bases and J shed 3 bases, with 14 bases lying between them. The CDR3: CASSLDPSGWTDTQYF. The CDR3 DNA follows: TGTGCCAGCAGCTTGGATCCGTCAGGGTGGACAGATACGCAGTATTTT.

The chain combines TRBV2 with TRBJ2-7; unclear D gene. Germline CDR1 and CDR2: SNHLY and FYNNEI. Trimming took off 2 bases at V and 2 bases at J, with 7 bases between the two ends. CDR3 length equals 13 residues. The CDR3 loop is CASSETTPYEQYF. The CDR3 DNA is TGTGCCAGCAGTGAAACTACTCCCTACGAGCAGTACTTC.

This sequence joins TRBV19 and TRBJ2-5; D is ambiguous. V lost 7 bases, J lost 1 base, and 4 bases lay in between. CDR3 length equals 11 residues. The V gene's germline CDR1 is LNHDA and CDR2 SQIVND (reference sequence). As DNA, the CDR3 is TGTGCCAGTAAGGCCCAAGAGACCCAGTACTTC. It codes for CASKAQETQYF.

The chain couples TRBV7-9 to TRBJ2-1, with no clear D. This CDR3 spans 16 amino acids. Trimming removed 5 bases at V and 1 base at J, with 15 bases between. CDR1 and CDR2 from the germline V gene are SEHNR and FQNEAQ (reference sequence). In DNA, the CDR3 is TGTGCCAGCAGCCCCCCCTGGGCAGCGTCCTACAATGAGCAGTTCTTC. Translated, it gives CASSPPWAASYNEQFF.

This sequence joins TRBV27 and TRBJ2-1; 7 bases are shared with TRBD2. Germline CDR1 reads MNHEY; CDR2 reads SMNVEV (reference sequence). The CDR3 totals 20 residues. V was pared by 2 bases and J by 0 bases, with 16 bases of the junction left unmatched. In DNA, the CDR3 is TGTGCCAGCAGTTTAGGGGGAGCGGGGCCTACTACCTACTCCTACAATGAGCAGTTCTTC. Its protein product is CASSLGGAGPTTYSYNEQFF.

The chain carries TRBV11-2 and TRBJ1-1, with TRBD1 identical over 9 bases. V trimming: 6 bases; J trimming: 2 bases; junction bases outside the gene matches: 13. The germline CDR1 and CDR2 sequences are SGHAT and FQNNGV. The CDR3 runs to 17 residues. The DNA for the CDR3 is TGTGCCAGCAGACCCCCGCCCCGGACAGGGGTTAACACTGAAGCTTTCTTT. Translation gives CASRPPPRTGVNTEAFF.

The rearrangement uses TRBV4-1 and TRBJ1-5; TRBD1 aligns across 7 bases. The CDR3 contains 17 residues. The germline V gene has CDR1 MGHRA and CDR2 YSYEKL. The junction had 8 bases not matched to a gene; V was cut back by 1 base and J by 2 bases. Written as DNA, the CDR3 is TGCGCCAGCAGCCAAGTCGTAGAAGGACAGGGCAATCAGCCCCAGCATTTT. Translation gives CASSQVVEGQGNQPQHF.

The chain is built from TRBV9 and TRBJ1-4; D is uncertain. V dropped 0 bases and J dropped 8 bases, with 5 bases sitting between them. The CDR3 is 12 residues long. From germline, CDR1 is SGDLS and CDR2 YYNGEE. The CDR3 loop is CASSVDLEKLFF. The CDR3 DNA sequence: TGTGCCAGCAGCGTAGATCTGGAAAAACTGTTTTTT.

This clone was observed a single time. CDR3 DNA sequence: TGCGCCAGCAGCTACCTAGCGGGGGATGTCAATGAGCAGTTCTTC. As protein: CASSYLAGDVNEQFF. This rearrangement joins TRBV5-1 to TRBJ2-1, with TRBD2 matching over 10 bases. The CDR3 is 15 amino acids. V was clipped by 3 bases and J by 6 bases; unmatched bases: 6. Germline V lookup: CDR1 SGHRS, CDR2 YFSETQ.

The CDR3 DNA reads as TGTGCCAGCAGTTTATGGTCTATGAGACAGGGGGTTCATGAGCAGTTCTTC. This gives the protein CASSLWSMRQGVHEQFF. The chain uses TRBV28 and TRBJ2-1; the match to TRBD1 covers 9 bases. This CDR3 has 17 amino acids. The V and J ends lost 0 bases and 8 bases, in that order; junction bases with no gene match: 11. Germline loops: CDR1 MDHEN, CDR2 SYDVKM.

J is TRBJ2-1 and V is TRBV13; D not resolved. This CDR3 comprises 14 residues. CDR1 is PRHDT, CDR2 FYEKMQ, per germline (reference sequence). The germline V and J ends were trimmed by 5 bases and 5 bases, with 13 bases remaining between them. The CDR3 region has the DNA TGTGCCAGCAGCCCACTAAGAGCAGACAATGAGCAGTTCTTC. Translating gives CASSPLRADNEQFF.

V is TRBV7-2 and J is TRBJ1-5, with 11 bases matching TRBD1. Germline CDR1 SGHTA, CDR2 FQGNSA. J gave up 6 bases and V 5 bases, and 6 bases lay outside the gene matches. The CDR3 loop spans 15 amino acids. CDR3 sequence (DNA): TGTGCCAGCAGCCCCGGCGGGACAGGGGGTCAGCCCCAGCATTTT. Translation: CASSPGGTGGQPQHF.

The J gene is TRBJ2-7, the V gene TRBV7-9; 8 bases align to TRBD1. V lost 5 bases to trimming and J lost 3 bases; unmatched junction nucleotides: 6. Germline loops: CDR1 SEHNR, CDR2 FQNEAQ (reference sequence). The CDR3 has 14 residues. This chain's CDR3 is CASSIGQGFYEQYF. The CDR3 nucleotides read TGTGCCAGCAGCATCGGACAGGGTTTCTACGAGCAGTACTTC. The full variable domain, in which reference TRBV7-9 and TRBJ2-7 provide the parts outside the CDR3, is DTGVSQNPRHKITKRGQNVTFRCDPISEHNRLYWYRQTLGQGPEFLTYFQNEAQLEKSRLLSDRFSAERPKGSFSTLEIQRTEQGDSAMYLCASSIGQGFYEQYFGPGTRLTVT.

The chain combines TRBV9 with TRBJ1-2; perhaps TRBD1 as D (5 bases). V gave up 4 bases and J gave up 5 bases, with 18 bases separating them. CDR3 length: 15 residues. CDR1 and CDR2 (germline): SGDLS, YYNGEE. CDR3 in DNA: TGTGCCAGCAGCCTTAAACCAGGGTTGGGGTATGGCTACACCTTC. It specifies CASSLKPGLGYGYTF.

This clone was seen a single time. This chain joins TRBV5-5 and TRBJ1-1, with D perhaps matching TRBD1 (6 bases). The CDR3 has 14 residues. The germline V gene has CDR1 SGHKS and CDR2 YYEKEE (reference sequence). V gave up 0 bases and J gave up 5 bases, with 11 bases separating them. The CDR3 here is CASSLAGGLTEAFF. CDR3 coding DNA: TGTGCCAGCAGCTTGGCCGGGGGGCTTACTGAAGCTTTCTTT.

V and J are TRBV7-2 and TRBJ1-6, with TRBD1 matching 7 bases. V shed 5 bases, J shed 9 bases, and the junction held 7 bases outside the gene matches. CDR3 length: 14 amino acids. The germline CDR1 and CDR2 sequences are SGHTA and FQGNSA. The CDR3 protein is CASSRDSAFSPLHF. The CDR3 nucleotides are TGTGCCAGCAGCCGGGACAGCGCCTTTTCACCCCTCCACTTT.

The rearrangement joins TRBV29-1 to TRBJ1-1, with a possible D match to TRBD1 (5 bases). The V end was cut by 3 bases, the J end by 8 bases, with 16 bases between. Germline CDR1 SQVTM, CDR2 ANQGSEA. The CDR3 consists of 13 residues. The CDR3: CSVEGVMEREAFF. The CDR3 coding sequence is TGCAGCGTTGAGGGGGTTATGGAACGGGAAGCTTTCTTT.